The 10 T cell receptor beta chains below were found in one sample sequenced in a study of beta chain features in type 1 diabetes. Antigens for these TCRs are unknown. Isolated RNA was reverse transcribed in full, so expressed TCRB transcripts were sequenced. Sequencing used immunoSEQ multiplex PCR; TCRdb keeps in-frame clones, though not all of them. The sample has 130,000 or so clones, 9% seen once. The study, taken as a whole, reports: Shortening that was moderate but significant affected the TCRB CDR3s of Type 1 diabetes patients in all four CD4+ subsets.

Source material: central memory CD4+ T cells from blood. Every receptor here comes from a man aged 30-40 years with type 1 diabetes.

There are a few counts of this clone. This chain uses TRBV2 with TRBJ1-6, with a tentative D call TRBD1 (5 bases). Germline assignment: CDR1 SNHLY and CDR2 FYNNEI. The CDR3 loop spans 14 amino acids. V dropped 6 bases and J dropped 5 bases, with 11 bases sitting between them. This CDR3 reads CASRGLTDNSPLHF. CDR3 in DNA: TGTGCCAGCAGAGGATTGACAGATAATTCACCCCTCCACTTT.

This clone showed up just a few times. This rearrangement joins TRBV4-2 to TRBJ2-1; 7 nucleotides line up with TRBD1. The CDR3 runs 13 residues. The V segment lost 5 bases and the J segment 7 bases; nucleotides outside the gene matches: 5. Germline V gene lookup returns CDR1 LGHNA and CDR2 YNFKEQ. The CDR3 sequence is CASSWGQSNEQFF. CDR3 nucleotides: TGTGCCAGCAGCTGGGGACAGTCAAATGAGCAGTTCTTC.

The V gene is TRBV4-3, the J gene TRBJ2-2; a possible D gene is TRBD2 (5 bases). This CDR3 is built from 15 residues. V dropped 1 base and J dropped 4 bases, with 10 bases sitting between them. The germline V gene has CDR1 LGHNA and CDR2 YSLEER. CDR3 amino acids: CASSQGGGGTGELFF. CDR3 nucleotide sequence: TGCGCCAGCAGCCAAGGCGGTGGAGGCACCGGGGAGCTGTTTTTT.

This clone has a handful of counts. The chain joins TRBV7-9 to TRBJ1-4, with TRBD1 matching over 7 bases. With V trimmed by 8 bases and J by 7 bases, 1 base remained unmatched. CDR1 and CDR2 (germline): SEHNR, FQNEAQ (reference sequence). This CDR3 contains 11 residues. This CDR3 is CASQGVEKLFF. The CDR3, as DNA: TGTGCCAGCCAGGGGGTTGAAAAACTGTTTTTT.

V and J are TRBV7-2 and TRBJ2-7; possibly TRBD1 for D (5 bases). Looked up from germline, CDR1 is SGHTA and CDR2 is FQGNSA. The CDR3 loop spans 14 amino acids. V lost 0 bases and J lost 3, with 9 bases in between. CDR3 amino acids: CASSLAEQGYEQYF. The CDR3 region has the DNA TGTGCCAGCAGCTTAGCGGAGCAGGGCTACGAGCAGTACTTC.

This rearrangement joins TRBV5-1 to TRBJ1-2; TRBD1 matches at 8 bases. Germline V CDR1 and CDR2: SGHRS, YFSETQ. There are 12 residues in the CDR3. Unmatched junction bases numbered 4, after V lost 4 bases and J lost 8 bases. The CDR3 reads CASSPDRGGYTF. In DNA form, the CDR3 reads TGCGCCAGCAGCCCCGACAGGGGAGGCTACACCTTC.

The rearrangement uses TRBV27 and TRBJ2-1; 7 positions match TRBD2. There are 12 residues in the CDR3. Per germline, CDR1 MNHEY and CDR2 SMNVEV (reference sequence). After removal of 6 bases from V and 15 bases from J, the junction contained 11 bases not matched to a gene. The CDR3 DNA reads TGTGCCAGCAGCTCCGCCAGGACTAGGGTGTTCTTC. This translates into CASSSARTRVFF.

The V and J genes are TRBV2 and TRBJ2-5; 12 bases are a match to TRBD2. The CDR3 consists of 14 residues. The V gene's germline CDR1 is SNHLY and CDR2 FYNNEI. The trim removed 2 bases at V and 7 bases at J, leaving 2 bases unmatched. CDR3 loop: CASSEPSGGATQYF. The CDR3 DNA reads as TGTGCCAGCAGTGAACCTAGCGGGGGGGCGACCCAGTACTTC.

This clone was picked up a small number of times. This rearrangement joins TRBV30 to TRBJ1-4; D not certain. Germline CDR1 reads GTSNPN; CDR2 reads SVGIG (reference sequence). V lost 0 bases to trimming and J lost 8 bases, with 13 bases between them. The CDR3 runs 14 residues. In nucleotides, the CDR3 is TGTGCCTGGAGTGTAGGACTGGCGGACGAAAAACTGTTTTTT. Amino acid sequence: CAWSVGLADEKLFF.

V gene TRBV6-5 combines with J gene TRBJ2-7; 10 bases are a match to TRBD1. The length of the CDR3 is 15 residues. The V and J ends lost 6 bases and 0 bases, in that order; junction bases with no gene match: 5. Germline CDR1 reads MNHEY; CDR2 reads SVGAGI. The CDR3 loop is CASSDRGPSSYEQYF. Here the CDR3 DNA reads TGTGCCAGCAGCGACAGGGGGCCCAGCTCCTACGAGCAGTACTTC.